This T cell receptor beta chain was profiled in a study of blood T cell repertoires in COVID-19. The overall study: Sources were T cells, B-cell-depleted T cells, or PBMCs; the material itself was cDNA or gDNA.

The CDR3 has 16 residues. With 6 bases clipped from V and 6 bases from J, the junction kept 14 bases outside the gene matches. CDR1 MDHEN and CDR2 SYDVKM come from the germline V gene. Authors' methods: Reference gene primers were amplified, and this amplification served to estimate nucleated cell counts. The method was immunoSEQ multiplex PCR; TCRdb's version includes in-frame clones alone and lacks a portion of them. V and J calls and clone size are given by that table; D and trimming were obtained from the DNA. The repertoire holds fewer than 130,000 clones, with around 90% as singletons. This sequence was found in a woman in her forties or fifties with acute or convalescent COVID-19. The chain uses TRBV28 and TRBJ1-1, with 9 bases identical to TRBD1. Sequenced material: peripheral blood. The CDR3 nucleotides are TGTGCCAGCAGCCTCATTGCCTTGGGACAGGGCGCTGAAGCTTTCTTT. Translated: CASSLIALGQGAEAFF.